What follows describes a single T cell receptor beta chain. The sample holds many counts of this clonotype. The clone's antigen remains unknown. No much larger clone exists at a distance of one base, and base qualities are not known. Ends trimmed: V by 5 bases, J by 5 bases; bases unmatched to a gene: 11. The CDR3 covers 18 residues, taking in both the cysteine and the phenylalanine. Only the CDR3 DNA stays, 54 bases, in frame from base 1. Reading the germline V gene (reference sequence) gives CDR1 MNHNY and CDR2 SVGAGI. This sample stems from a study of T cells in Graves' hyperthyroidism and ophthalmopathy (dated by TCRdb to the late 2010s). The study in broad terms: A discovery cohort of around 100 patients, roughly 45 with Graves' ophthalmopathy and 55 to 60 with stable Graves' hyperthyroidism, was used to find distinguishing TCR V-J signatures. The 100 discovery patients were divided at random into training and test sets in a 7:3 ratio. In addition, the study compared T-cell repertoires in thyroid tissue and in blood from several Graves' hyperthyroidism patients. TCR Vbeta CDR3 sequencing of 130 to 150 peripheral blood samples (about 45 ophthalmopathy, around 80 hyperthyroidism and approximately 17 progressor patients) is reported in the paper. Following sampling, methimazole starting at 30 mg daily was given to hyperthyroidism patients, and high-dose intravenous methylprednisolone was given to ophthalmopathy patients. An independent validation cohort of fewer than 20 hyperthyroidism patients and more than 15 patients who later progressed to ophthalmopathy tested prospective prediction of ophthalmopathy. General findings and caveats noted by the study authors: In validation, the model predicted progression to ophthalmopathy with approximately 71% sensitivity and less than 75% specificity, a median of 6.5 months before onset. No statistical method was used to set the sample size in advance, and investigators knew the group allocation. Most expanded thyroid clonotypes (frequency above 0.001) were also found in blood, which suggests that blood repertoires may mirror thyroid immune responses. In cross-validation, a model built on a 13 V-J signature told ophthalmopathy apart from stable hyperthyroidism with less than 90% sensitivity and about 81% specificity, and in testing the same model reached 80%/75%.

The study excluded patients with uncontrolled infections, other autoimmune diseases, pregnancy or lactation. Diagnoses were established on the basis of clinical symptoms, serum thyroxine and TRAb, thyroid ultrasound, and orbital computed tomography. Total RNA was extracted using Trizol reagent, and RNA quality was assessed on an Agilent 2100 Bioanalyzer. TCR beta CDR3 regions were amplified from RNA transcripts. The TCR CDR3 was subjected to a first round of RT-PCR using the HTBI primer set and the Qiagen OneStep RT-PCR kit. The libraries were constructed in a second round of multiplex PCR and then size-selected and purified. Sequencing of the libraries was done on an Illumina HiSeq2000 using paired-end 100 bp reads. The authors' analysis ran thus. SOAPnuke was used to process the raw data, removing reads that contained adapters or uncalled bases, had a mean Phred below 15, or lacked an exact match to the constant primer or identifier. COPE v1.2.5 was used to merge high-quality paired reads, and clonotypes were defined as unique nucleotide sequences. MiTCR v1.1 was used to align the clonotypes against IMGT TRBV, TRBD and TRBJ reference segments. The analysis included only V-J combinations with a frequency above 0.0001, which together covered around 99% of the repertoires. A TCS score was defined as the ratio of F50 (clonal expansion) to E x V (chaos), with BLOSUM62-based TCRdist applied between CDR3 peptides within each V-J. Welch's t-statistics and random forest reduced 450 to 600 V-J features to 10 to 15, which were used in a naive Bayes classifier (R e1071). Thyroid-blood repertoire similarity was quantified with the Morisita-Horn index. TCRdb reanalyzed the raw reads on its own, using fastp at Q25 for trimming and MiXCR for clone calling, and kept in-frame beta chains. Every entry covers one CDR3 protein and lists the most common genes and DNA from its rows. These V and J calls rely on TCRdb rather than the paper's analysis. This sample holds about 570,000 distinct CDR3 sequences; roughly 46% were observed only once. Clones ranked in the top ten supply roughly 19% of the sample.

The sequencing sample was made of peripheral blood or thyroid tissue (not recorded which). The source is an adult woman with Graves' disease, either hyperthyroidism or ophthalmopathy (not recorded which). Here the chain combines TRBV6-6 and TRBJ2-2; the junction holds 13 bases that match TRBD2. The CDR3 has the sequence CASSPRLAGGQRTGELFF. The DNA sequence is given as TGTGCCAGCAGTCCCCGACTAGCGGGAGGCCAGAGGACCGGGGAGCTGTTTTTT.